The 21 T cell receptor beta chains below come from one sample, sequenced in a study of blood T cells in healthy people across ages. Then a second PCR, running roughly 7 to 11 cycles, was carried out with a sample-barcoded 5' primer and a J-beta primer mix. TCRdb recomputed calls from the 5' RACE reads with MiXCR, one row per CDR3 protein. The sample lists more than 1 million distinct CDR3 sequences, 45% seen once, with 15% to 20% in the top ten. Sequencing used blood. The receptors derive from a woman aged 55-70 years in good health.

V usage is TRBV27 and J usage is TRBJ2-7; 10 bases line up with TRBD1. Unmatched junction bases numbered 9, after V lost 5 bases and J lost 2 bases. Per the germline V gene, CDR1 is MNHEY and CDR2 is SMNVEV (reference sequence). The CDR3 is 16 residues long. The CDR3 is CASSPRTGGHPYEQYF. The CDR3, as DNA: TGTGCCAGCAGTCCTCGGACAGGGGGACATCCCTACGAGCAGTACTTC.

The V call is TRBV6-2 or TRBV6-3, the J call TRBJ2-1; no clear D gene. Trimming took off 3 bases at V and 7 bases at J, with 7 bases between the two ends. Germline V gene sequence: CDR1 MNHEY, CDR2 SVGEGT. The length of the CDR3 is 12 residues. In DNA, the CDR3 is TGTGCCAGCAGTTATATCCCAAATGAGCAGTTCTTC. Translation gives CASSYIPNEQFF.

This clonotype was observed a few times. The chain employs TRBV13 and TRBJ2-6, with D possibly being TRBD1 or TRBD2 (5 bases each). This CDR3 is built from 18 residues. CDR1 is PRHDT and CDR2 is FYEKMQ in the germline V gene (reference sequence). Trimming pared 5 bases from V and 0 bases from J, leaving 17 bases between. DNA of the CDR3: TGTGCCAGCAGCCTGGGGATTGGGGGAACCTCTGGGGCCAACGTCCTGACTTTC. Residues: CASSLGIGGTSGANVLTF.

The V gene is TRBV29-1, the J gene TRBJ2-7; D remains ambiguous. The CDR3 runs to 13 residues. V was pared by 4 bases and J by 0 bases, with 10 bases between. CDR1 and CDR2 from the germline V gene are SQVTM and ANQGSEA. The DNA of the CDR3 is TGCAGCGTTGGCGAGGTCCTCTCCTACGAGCAGTACTTC. Translation gives CSVGEVLSYEQYF.

This clonotype was seen many times. The chain combines TRBV11-3 with TRBJ2-1, with 11 bases matching TRBD2. This CDR3 region has 16 residues. Germline V gives CDR1 SGHNT, CDR2 YENEEA. V lost 5 bases to trimming and J lost 9 bases; unmatched junction nucleotides: 12. CDR3 loop: CASSNDLTSGRLEQFF. The CDR3 DNA sequence: TGTGCCAGCAGCAACGATTTAACTAGCGGGAGACTTGAGCAGTTCTTC.

The chain carries TRBV7-9 and TRBJ2-7; 8 bases fit TRBD2. Germline-derived CDR1 and CDR2 are SEHNR and FQNEAQ (reference sequence). The CDR3 consists of 14 residues. With V trimmed by 5 bases and J by 3 bases, 6 bases remained unmatched. CDR3 amino acids: CASSRDGRDYEQYF. The CDR3 DNA reads TGTGCCAGCAGCCGGGACGGGAGGGACTACGAGCAGTACTTC.

This chain uses TRBV27 with TRBJ2-3, with D unresolved. The germline V gene encodes CDR1 MNHEY and CDR2 SMNVEV (reference sequence). This CDR3 spans 14 amino acids. Trimming removed 5 bases from V and 0 bases from J, with 9 bases in between. CDR3 sequence reads: CASSMRPSTDTQYF. The CDR3 DNA sequence: TGTGCCAGCAGTATGCGCCCTAGCACAGATACGCAGTATTTT.

The CDR3: CATSEYPDTQYF. DNA for the CDR3: TGTGCCACCTCGGAGTACCCAGATACGCAGTATTTT. This rearrangement joins TRBV12-3 or TRBV12-4 to TRBJ2-3; D remains ambiguous. The CDR3 covers 12 residues. The ends were cut back, 10 bases at V and 4 bases at J, with 12 bases in the middle.

A word on this clonotype: Compared with germline, one end of the junction differs, possibly owing to a read error. The CDR3 reads CASSRQGGTNEQLFF. DNA of the CDR3: TGTGCCAGCAGTCGCCAGGGTGGAACTAATGAACAACTGTTTTTT. The V call is TRBV12-3 or TRBV12-4, the J call TRBJ1-4, with a tentative D call TRBD1 (5 bases). CDR3 size: 15 residues.

This chain connects TRBV6-2 or TRBV6-3 to TRBJ2-3; TRBD2 aligns across 12 bases. Trimming at V came to 7 bases and at J to 2 bases, leaving 7 bases not matched to a gene. Germline V gene lookup returns CDR1 MNHEY and CDR2 SVGEGT. The CDR3 extends over 16 amino acids. The chain's CDR3 is CASTTSGRGYTDTQYF. The DNA of the CDR3 is TGTGCCAGCACGACTAGCGGGAGAGGATACACAGATACGCAGTATTTT.

The chain has TRBV14 and TRBJ2-1, with D perhaps matching TRBD2 (6 bases). Looked up from germline, CDR1 is SGHDN and CDR2 is FVKESK. The CDR3 runs to 14 residues. V shed 3 bases and J shed 5 bases, with 11 bases lying between them. For the CDR3, the DNA is TGTGCCAGCAGCCACGGGACTCAGGACAATGAGCAGTTCTTC. Translation: CASSHGTQDNEQFF.

The chain links TRBV6-5 to TRBJ1-3, with 9 bases lining up with TRBD1. The CDR3 is made up of 15 amino acids. Germline V lookup: CDR1 MNHEY, CDR2 SVGAGI. J was trimmed by 2 bases and V by 5 bases; bases with no gene match: 4. The CDR3 DNA reads as TGTGCCAGCAGTACAACAGGGGGCACTGGAAACACCATATATTTT. Its translation: CASSTTGGTGNTIYF.

V and J are TRBV12-3 or TRBV12-4 and TRBJ1-5; 7 positions agree with TRBD1. This CDR3 contains 15 residues. V dropped 6 bases and J dropped 1; count of bases not matched to a gene: 6. In DNA form, the CDR3 reads TGTGCCAGCAGCCGACAGGGCTCGAGCAATCAGCCCCAGCATTTT. This gives the protein CASSRQGSSNQPQHF.

The J gene is TRBJ2-3, the V gene TRBV2, with 11 positions matching TRBD2. V shed 6 bases, J shed 0 bases, and the junction held 5 bases outside the gene matches. CDR3 length equals 16 residues. Germline CDR1 SNHLY, CDR2 FYNNEI. The CDR3: CASRMTSGASTDTQYF. CDR3 nucleotides: TGTGCCAGCAGAATGACTAGCGGGGCTAGCACAGATACGCAGTATTTT.

The chain couples TRBV9 to TRBJ2-3, with D perhaps matching TRBD2 (6 bases). Trimming removed 4 bases at V and 4 bases at J, with 13 bases between. The CDR3 totals 14 residues. Per the germline V gene, CDR1 is SGDLS and CDR2 is YYNGEE. CDR3 in DNA: TGTGCCAGCAGCCCCGAGGGAGGTCCAGATACGCAGTATTTT. Its translation: CASSPEGGPDTQYF.

The chain has TRBV5-1 and TRBJ2-1; the D is unclear. The CDR3 has 12 amino acids. With 7 bases removed from V and 6 bases from J, the gap between germline ends came to 11 bases. Germline-derived CDR1 and CDR2 are SGHRS and YFSETQ. The CDR3: CASGPLSNEQFF. In nucleotides, the CDR3 is TGCGCCAGCGGCCCACTGAGCAATGAGCAGTTCTTC.

This clonotype was recorded at least ten times. This rearrangement joins TRBV10-3 to TRBJ2-3; the match to TRBD2 covers 14 bases. The V gene's germline CDR1 is ENHRY and CDR2 SYGVKD. The CDR3 consists of 15 residues. V was pared by 7 bases and J by 5 bases, with 5 bases of the junction left unmatched. The CDR3, as DNA: TGTGCCATCACTTCGGGACTAGCGGGAGAAGATACGCAGTATTTT. This gives the protein CAITSGLAGEDTQYF.

This clonotype has just a few counts. V is TRBV29-1 and J is TRBJ2-1; the D gene is possibly TRBD1 (5 bases). Germline assignment: CDR1 SQVTM and CDR2 ANQGSEA. The CDR3 length is 13 residues. V was pared by 6 bases and J by 8 bases, with 17 bases between. The CDR3 protein is CSVSRVSADEQFF. In DNA form, the CDR3 reads TGCAGCGTCAGCAGGGTCAGCGCCGATGAGCAGTTCTTC.

This clonotype appeared many times. The rearrangement uses TRBV27 and TRBJ2-3; unclear D gene. CDR3 length equals 12 residues. Germline assignment: CDR1 MNHEY and CDR2 SMNVEV (reference sequence). V lost 6 bases, J lost 6 bases, and 10 bases lay in between. For the CDR3, the DNA is TGTGCCAGCAGCTGGGTGGGGGATACGCAGTATTTT. Protein product: CASSWVGDTQYF.

This clonotype has ten or more counts. This chain joins TRBV7-6 and TRBJ2-2, with 7 bases matching TRBD1. Germline V gene data show CDR1 as SGHVS and CDR2 as FNYEAQ. CDR3 length: 16 residues. The V and J ends lost 4 bases and 5 bases, in that order; junction bases with no gene match: 10. Written as DNA, the CDR3 is TGTGCCAGCAGCTCAAATACAGGGGTCGGGACCGGGGAGCTGTTTTTT. It codes for CASSSNTGVGTGELFF.

This clonotype came up a few times. The DNA for the CDR3 is TGCAGTGCTAGACTAGCGGGAAACACCGGGGAGCTGTTTTTT. Amino acids: CSARLAGNTGELFF. The genes are TRBV20-1 and TRBJ2-2; 9 bases fit TRBD2. This CDR3 has 14 residues. In germline, CDR1 is DFQATT, CDR2 SNEGSKA (reference sequence). The V and J ends lost 2 bases and 2 bases, in that order; junction bases with no gene match: 0.